Each of the 14 T cell receptor beta chains below was sequenced from the same sample in a study of regulatory T cells in long-lasting Graves disease. Construction of the TCR beta libraries employed iRepertoire HTBI primers in conjunction with Arm-PCR of CDR3 regions. TCRdb reprocessed the multiplex PCR reads with MiXCR, giving one entry per CDR3 protein. In the table there are 650,000 to 850,000 distinct CDR3 sequences, about 32% of which are singletons. Time point of the sample: persistent/refractory GD, antithyroid drugs over 5 years with positive TRAb. The authors made the TCR library using RNA they extracted from PBMCs. This material consisted of peripheral blood mononuclear cells (PBMCs), taken when the disease was refractory, from a patient treated with antithyroid drugs. The receptors were sampled from a female donor with Graves disease.

This clonotype was recorded a few times. This chain connects TRBV29-1 to TRBJ1-1; D gene unclear. The ends were cut back, 4 bases at V and 3 bases at J, with 12 bases in the middle. CDR1 and CDR2 (germline): SQVTM, ANQGSEA. This CDR3 contains 13 residues. The CDR3 spells CSVGVGTHTEAFF. DNA of the CDR3: TGCAGCGTTGGTGTAGGCACCCACACTGAAGCTTTCTTT. The whole variable domain, remainder taken from reference TRBV29-1 and TRBJ1-1, is SAVISQKPSRDICQRGTSLTIQCQVDSQVTMMFWYRQQPGQSLTLIATANQGSEATYESGFVIDKFPISRPNLTFSTLTVSNMSPEDSSIYLCSVGVGTHTEAFFGQGTRLTVV.

The chain joins TRBV30 to TRBJ1-4, with D possibly matching TRBD1 (5 bases). The CDR3 is made up of 12 amino acids. Trimming pared 5 bases from V and 4 bases from J, leaving 8 bases between. From germline, CDR1 is GTSNPN and CDR2 SVGIG (reference sequence). The CDR3 bases are TGTGCCTGGGACAGTTTTAATGAAAAACTGTTTTTT. Its translation is CAWDSFNEKLFF.

This clonotype was counted at least ten times. The rearrangement joins TRBV27 to TRBJ1-5, with a possible D match to TRBD1 (5 bases). In germline, CDR1 is MNHEY, CDR2 SMNVEV (reference sequence). Trimming removed 4 bases at V and 9 bases at J, with 22 bases between. The CDR3 sequence is 16 residues long. The CDR3 loop is CASSYYSLGGLRPQHF. CDR3 in DNA: TGTGCCAGCAGTTACTATTCCCTCGGGGGTTTACGGCCCCAGCATTTT.

The chain joins TRBV12-3 or TRBV12-4 to TRBJ2-5; no clear D. Trimming took off 4 bases at V and 1 base at J, with 10 bases between the two ends. This CDR3 is 14 amino acids long. The CDR3 here is CASSYPRAQETQYF. CDR3 nucleotides: TGTGCCAGCAGTTACCCCCGGGCCCAAGAGACCCAGTACTTC.

A remark on this clonotype: A single base separates this from a much larger clone, so it may be a read error. V usage is TRBV11-1 and J usage is TRBJ2-5; D call uncertain. Germline V lookup: CDR1 SGHAT, CDR2 FQDESV (reference sequence). This CDR3 region has 16 residues. CDR3 sequence reads: CASSLDSMNNQEAQYF. The CDR3, as DNA: TGTGCCAGCAGCTTAGATTCTATGAACAACCAAGAGGCCCAGTACTTC.

The chain's CDR3 is CAIRPPANQPQHF. For the CDR3, the DNA is TGTGCCATCAGACCGCCTGCAAATCAGCCCCAGCATTTT. The J gene is TRBJ1-5, the V gene TRBV13; D not resolved. The V end was cut by 10 bases, the J end by 4 bases, with 14 bases between. CDR1 is PRHDT and CDR2 is FYEKMQ in the germline V gene (reference sequence). The CDR3 is 13 residues long.

The chain combines TRBV7-3 with TRBJ1-3; a possible D gene is TRBD1 (6 bases). The CDR3 is made up of 16 amino acids. The germline V gene encodes CDR1 SGHTA and CDR2 FQGTGA. Deletions cut 5 bases from V and 0 bases from J, with 14 bases between. The CDR3: CASSELQGGSGNTIYF. In nucleotides, the CDR3 is TGTGCCAGCAGCGAACTACAGGGTGGCTCTGGAAACACCATATATTTT.

At least ten counts were recorded for this clonotype. The chain employs TRBV27 and TRBJ1-5; TRBD1 agrees at 7 bases. V was pared by 5 bases and J by 6 bases, with 16 bases of the junction left unmatched. CDR1 is MNHEY and CDR2 is SMNVEV in the germline V gene (reference sequence). This CDR3 is 17 amino acids long. The chain's CDR3 is CASSPGGQGVNGQPQHF. The CDR3 nucleotides are TGTGCCAGCAGTCCCGGGGGGCAGGGGGTGAATGGTCAGCCCCAGCATTTT.

V and J are TRBV10-3 and TRBJ1-5, with D perhaps matching TRBD1 (5 bases). Germline V gene data show CDR1 as ENHRY and CDR2 as SYGVKD. The CDR3 covers 14 residues. Trimming shortened V by 3 bases and J by 4 bases, and 10 bases separated the two germline ends. CDR3 DNA: TGTGCCATCAGTGAACCGGAGGGGAATCAGCCCCAGCATTTT. This gives the protein CAISEPEGNQPQHF.

The chain is built from TRBV7-9 and TRBJ1-2, with D unresolved. Trimming left V 1 base short and J 0 bases short, with 9 bases between. The germline CDR1 and CDR2 sequences are SEHNR and FQNEAQ (reference sequence). The CDR3 is 15 residues long. The CDR3 region has the DNA TGTGCCAGCAGCTTAGTAGGGCTAGCTAACTATGGCTACACCTTC. Translation: CASSLVGLANYGYTF.

In this sample, this clonotype turned up a few times. The chain joins TRBV9 to TRBJ2-2; weak D call: TRBD1 (6 bases). CDR3 length: 15 amino acids. V was clipped by 3 bases and J by 1 base, with 10 bases between them. In germline, CDR1 is SGDLS, CDR2 YYNGEE. CDR3: CASSETGLNTGELFF. DNA of the CDR3: TGTGCCAGCAGCGAGACAGGCCTGAACACCGGGGAGCTGTTTTTT.

The gene calls are TRBV5-1 and TRBJ1-1; 7 bases fit TRBD1. The CDR3 length is 13 residues. Trimming removed 3 bases from V and 10 bases from J; junction bases left unmatched: 9. The germline CDR1 and CDR2 sequences are SGHRS and YFSETQ. The CDR3 DNA reads as TGCGCCAGCAGCTCCCACAGGGGTGTGGGAGCTTTCTTT. This codes for CASSSHRGVGAFF.

This chain uses TRBV15 with TRBJ1-5, with TRBD1 as a possible D gene (5 bases). CDR1 and CDR2 from the germline V gene are LNHNV and YYDKDF (reference sequence). The V and J ends lost 0 bases and 0 bases respectively, with 9 bases between them. The CDR3 has 16 residues. CDR3 loop: CATSRDIDSSNQPQHF. For the CDR3, the DNA is TGTGCCACCAGCAGAGATATAGACAGTAGCAATCAGCCCCAGCATTTT.

There are a few counts of this clonotype. The chain uses TRBV6-1 and TRBJ1-1; 12 bases align to TRBD1. Trimming took 7 bases from V and 4 from J; bases not matched to a gene: 4. In germline, CDR1 is MNHNS, CDR2 SASEGT. CDR3 length: 14 residues. CDR3 DNA: TGTGCCAGCAATAGGGACAGGGGGCGCACTGAAGCTTTCTTT. Encoded protein: CASNRDRGRTEAFF.